The sequence of this TCR beta chain was determined in a study of PD-1 blockade in mismatch repair-deficient tumors. General observations from the study: After pembrolizumab, tumor-resident clones rose rapidly, then generally contracted before radiologic responses.

All patients were mismatch repair deficient, assessed by either PCR or immunohistochemistry. The CDR3 spans 15 residues. The germline CDR1 and CDR2 sequences are GTSNPN and SVGIG (reference sequence). The ends were cut back, 1 base at V and 3 bases at J, with 15 bases in the middle. Comment on this clone: Antigen unknown.

TCRdb's table, derived via immunoSEQ multiplex PCR, lists solely in-frame clones and lacks some. The table shows about 68,000 clones, with approximately 82% occurring only once. The clonotype comes from an adult with mismatch repair-deficient cancer. The sequencing here drew on peripheral blood, taken 2 weeks after starting pembrolizumab. J is TRBJ2-5 and V is TRBV30; D remains unclear. CDR3 amino acids: CAWSGDVVTEETQYF. CDR3 coding DNA: TGTGCCTGGAGTGGCGACGTGGTAACTGAAGAGACCCAGTACTTC.